The TCR beta chain under discussion was sequenced for a study of regulatory T cells in long-lasting Graves disease. This clonotype has at least ten counts. The time point is: newly diagnosed GD, antithyroid drugs for less than 3 months. RNA from PBMCs was the source of the TCR library. Combining iRepertoire HTBI primers with Arm-PCR of CDR3 regions, the authors built TCR beta libraries. TCRdb passed the multiplex PCR reads through MiXCR, listing each CDR3 protein once. The sample includes 400,000 to 500,000 distinct CDR3 sequences, approximately 15% seen only once; the top ten take about 7.8%. These same data were also listed under a study on T cells in Graves' hyperthyroidism and ophthalmopathy. From that paper: HTBI primers were the set used in a first-round RT-PCR of the TCR CDR3.

The specimen comprised peripheral blood mononuclear cells (PBMCs), sampled at new diagnosis, from a patient treated with antithyroid drugs. This TCR came from a woman aged 40 to 50 with Graves disease.

This CDR3 is CASSVSAYNEQFF. The DNA of the CDR3 is TGTGCCAGCAGTGTCAGCGCTTACAATGAGCAGTTCTTC. The chain links TRBV2 to TRBJ2-1; D uncertain. V was clipped by 4 bases and J by 4 bases, with 8 bases between them. CDR1 and CDR2 (germline): SNHLY, FYNNEI. CDR3 length: 13 amino acids. Complete variable domain (other parts from reference TRBV2 and TRBJ2-1): EPEVTQTPSHQVTQMGQEVILRCVPISNHLYFYWYRQILGQKVEFLVSFYNNEISEKSEIFDDQFSVERPDGSNFTLKIRSTKLEDSAMYFCASSVSAYNEQFFGPGTRLTVL.